Listed below are T cell receptor beta chains from one sample, sequenced in a study of blood T cells in healthy people across ages. In TCRdb, the 5' RACE reads were re-called with MiXCR into one record per CDR3 protein. The repertoire has about 720,000 distinct CDR3 sequences, 20% to 30% of them found once; the top ten carry 3.7%. Separately, the same data were catalogued under a study of T cells of mothers and their children.

Material for sequencing was blood. The receptors originated from a boy aged 10-17 years in good health. The CDR3 runs from the conserved cysteine through the conserved F or W. Each record gives: V gene, clone size, D gene, J gene, CDR3 protein, CDR3 DNA. A D gene is named only where the DNA matches it firmly. Clone size is given for some rows only: seen once, a few or many times, or a class if the clone is expanded.

TRBV27	few	.	TRBJ1-5	CASSRLGQPQHF	TGTGCCAGCAGTCGACTCGGTCAGCCCCAGCATTTT
TRBV6-6	few	TRBD1	TRBJ2-3	CASSGQGPDTQYF	TGTGCCAGCAGCGGACAGGGGCCAGATACGCAGTATTTT
TRBV4-3	few	.	TRBJ1-1	CASSLIQGTNTEAFF	TGCGCCAGCAGCCTCATACAGGGTACGAACACTGAAGCTTTCTTT
TRBV19	.	TRBD2	TRBJ2-1	CASSTGLAGYNEQFF	TGTGCCAGTAGTACCGGGCTAGCGGGGTACAATGAGCAGTTCTTC
TRBV12-3/TRBV12-4	.	TRBD1	TRBJ2-7	CASGRTGPWEQYF	TGTGCCAGCGGCCGGACAGGACCGTGGGAGCAGTACTTC
TRBV7-9	.	.	TRBJ2-7	CASSSERGAYEQYF	TGTGCCAGCAGCTCAGAAAGAGGGGCCTACGAGCAGTACTTC
TRBV28	few	.	TRBJ1-6	CASSLAGLGGSPLHF	TGTGCCAGCAGTTTGGCAGGCCTAGGTGGTTCACCCCTCCACTTT
TRBV21-1	.	.	TRBJ2-5	CASSIATSGSVETQYF	TGTGCCAGCAGCATCGCGACTAGCGGGAGTGTGGAGACCCAGTACTTC
TRBV6-1	.	TRBD2	TRBJ2-5	CASSATSGSSQETQYF	TGTGCCAGCAGTGCCACTAGCGGGTCCTCCCAAGAGACCCAGTACTTC
TRBV12-3/TRBV12-4	.	.	TRBJ2-3	CASSFKAGARTDTQYF	TGTGCCAGCAGTTTTAAGGCGGGTGCCAGGACAGATACGCAGTATTTT
TRBV7-2	few	TRBD1	TRBJ2-7	CASSLVSSGGTYEQYF	TGTGCCAGCAGCTTAGTGTCGTCAGGGGGTACATACGAGCAGTACTTC
TRBV7-3	.	TRBD2	TRBJ2-1	CASSLGLAQPHNEQFF	TGTGCCAGCAGCCTCGGACTAGCGCAACCCCACAATGAGCAGTTCTTC
TRBV5-1	.	TRBD2	TRBJ2-3	CASSARNSGLPGTDTQYF	TGCGCCAGCAGCGCACGTAATTCGGGACTACCGGGAACAGATACGCAGTATTTT
TRBV7-2	.	.	TRBJ2-1	CASSLVRLLHEQFF	TGTGCCAGCAGCTTAGTCAGGCTTCTACATGAGCAGTTCTTC
TRBV7-9	.	TRBD2	TRBJ2-7	CASSPIAGETYEQYF	TGTGCCAGCAGCCCTATAGCGGGAGAGACCTACGAGCAGTACTTC
TRBV7-2	.	TRBD2	TRBJ2-5	CASGYRLAGRETQYF	TGTGCCAGCGGTTATCGACTAGCGGGACGTGAGACCCAGTACTTC
TRBV3-1	few	TRBD2	TRBJ2-7	CASSRTSVMSLPDYEQYF	TGTGCCAGCAGCCGGACTAGCGTAATGTCATTACCTGACTACGAGCAGTACTTC
TRBV4-2	.	.	TRBJ2-2	CASRGVMAGGELFF	TGTGCCAGCAGGGGGGTAATGGCGGGAGGGGAGCTGTTTTTT
TRBV12-3/TRBV12-4	few	.	TRBJ1-4	CASSLLGTNEKRFF	TGTGCCAGCAGTTTATTGGGGACTAATGAAAAACGGTTTTTT
TRBV4-3	few	.	TRBJ2-1	CASSQVDTYNEQFF	TGCGCCAGCAGCCAAGTAGACACCTACAATGAGCAGTTCTTC
TRBV6-5	few	.	TRBJ2-7	CASTRGSPTSYEQYF	TGTGCCAGCACCCGTGGATCCCCAACCTCCTACGAGCAGTACTTC
TRBV5-1	.	TRBD1	TRBJ2-5	CASTGTGQKVETQYF	TGCGCCAGCACCGGGACAGGGCAGAAGGTTGAGACCCAGTACTTC
TRBV12-3/TRBV12-4	few	.	TRBJ2-2	CASSSTNWNTGELFF	TGTGCCAGCAGTTCGACGAATTGGAACACCGGGGAGCTGTTTTTT